Following are 27 T cell receptor beta chains from one sample sequenced in a study of vaccination effects on CD4 cells after COVID-19. Which antigens these TCRs recognize remains unknown. The method was immunoSEQ multiplex PCR; TCRdb's version includes in-frame clones alone and lacks a portion of them. The sample contains some 31,000 clones, 73% of which appear only once. Sequencing in the ViraFEST assay came after antigen-specific CD4+ T cells had been expanded with viral peptide pools, which were used to stimulate PBMC. A roughly ten-day culture period preceded the isolation of CD4+ T cells. None of these healthy vaccinees had been infected with SARS-CoV-2 before vaccination. The specimen was CD4+ T cells from PBMCs cultured with HCoV-OC43 spike peptides, collected before COVID-19 vaccination. Subset of the sample: HCoV-OC43 spike overlapping peptide pool stimulation. These receptors originate from a human donor who received a COVID-19 vaccine.

The V and J genes are TRBV3-1 (or the pseudogene TRBV3-2) and TRBJ2-7; no firm D call. The germline V gene encodes CDR1 LGHDT and CDR2 YNNKEL (reference sequence). The CDR3 spans 13 residues. Trimming took off 1 base at V and 6 bases at J, with 10 bases between the two ends. CDR3 sequence reads: CASSQVLSGEQYF. The CDR3, as DNA: TGTGCCAGCAGCCAAGTGTTATCGGGCGAGCAGTACTTC.

The CDR3 loop is CASSHRGQAGNTIYF. Written as DNA, the CDR3 is TGCGCCAGCAGTCACCGAGGACAGGCTGGAAACACCATATATTTT. The chain combines TRBV23-1 with TRBJ1-3; 7 bases fit TRBD1. TRBV23-1 is identified as an open reading frame with a role that is uncertain. With V trimmed by 3 bases and J by 2 bases, 4 bases remained unmatched. The CDR3 sequence is 15 residues long.

The chain is built from TRBV18 and TRBJ1-4; 10 nucleotides match TRBD1. Unmatched junction bases numbered 6, after V lost 5 bases and J lost 9 bases. The germline CDR1 and CDR2 sequences are KGHSH and LQKENI. The CDR3 has 14 amino acids. CDR3 coding DNA: TGTGCCAGCTCATCCGGGACAGGGGCCAAAAAACTGTTTTTT. Translation: CASSSGTGAKKLFF.

This chain links TRBV27 with TRBJ2-1; D not certain. This CDR3 is built from 14 residues. Looked up from germline, CDR1 is MNHEY and CDR2 is SMNVEV (reference sequence). The V end was cut by 8 bases, the J end by 1 base, with 12 bases between. CDR3 sequence: CASGPSGSYNEQFF. DNA of the CDR3: TGTGCCAGCGGGCCCTCCGGGTCCTACAATGAGCAGTTCTTC.

The CDR3 loop is CASSPGTSGNEQFF. CDR3 coding DNA: TGCGCCAGCAGCCCAGGGACTAGCGGCAATGAGCAGTTCTTC. The chain carries TRBV5-1 and TRBJ2-1, with 11 bases fitting TRBD2. Trimming removed 4 bases from V and 6 bases from J; junction bases left unmatched: 3. The CDR3 has 14 amino acids. Germline V gene sequence: CDR1 SGHRS, CDR2 YFSETQ.

The table lists this clone with a count of one. This rearrangement joins TRBV3-1 (or the pseudogene TRBV3-2) to TRBJ1-2; no clear D. Germline V gene data show CDR1 as LGHDT and CDR2 as YNNKEL (reference sequence). With 2 bases removed from V and 8 bases from J, the gap between germline ends came to 15 bases. The CDR3 length is 14 residues. CDR3 sequence (DNA): TGTGCCAGCAGCCAATTGGACGTCGCGGGGGGCTACACCTTC. Encoded protein: CASSQLDVAGGYTF.

This clone was observed a single time. This rearrangement joins TRBV10-3 to TRBJ2-7; 9 positions match TRBD1. CDR1 ENHRY and CDR2 SYGVKD come from the germline V gene. The junction had 7 bases not matched to a gene; V was cut back by 6 bases and J by 4 bases. The CDR3 has 14 amino acids. The CDR3 loop reads CAIRETDRGYEQYF. CDR3 in DNA: TGTGCCATCAGGGAAACGGACAGGGGATACGAGCAGTACTTC.

The chain links TRBV29-1 to TRBJ2-5; perhaps TRBD2 as D (5 bases). This CDR3 has 14 amino acids. Germline assignment: CDR1 SQVTM and CDR2 ANQGSEA. V lost 7 bases and J lost 3, with 18 bases in between. The CDR3 nucleotides are TGCAGCGCCTTGGGCCTGCACGGGGAAGAGACCCAGTACTTC. Residues: CSALGLHGEETQYF. Based on the CDR3 plus reference TRBV29-1 and TRBJ2-5, the full variable domain is SAVISQKPSRDICQRGTSLTIQCQVDSQVTMMFWYRQQPGQSLTLIATANQGSEATYESGFVIDKFPISRPNLTFSTLTVSNMSPEDSSIYLCSALGLHGEETQYFGPGTRLLVL.

The CDR3 region is CASSLREGYEQYF. The CDR3 DNA reads TGTGCCAGCAGTTTACGAGAGGGGTACGAGCAGTACTTC. The chain couples TRBV27 to TRBJ2-7; D may match TRBD1 or TRBD2 (5 bases each). The CDR3 is made up of 13 amino acids. The germline V and J ends were trimmed by 2 bases and 4 bases, with 9 bases remaining between them. Germline V gene lookup returns CDR1 MNHEY and CDR2 SMNVEV (reference sequence).

This clone was seen once. The J gene is TRBJ2-3, the V gene TRBV29-1, with D perhaps matching TRBD2 (6 bases). Germline-derived CDR1 and CDR2 are SQVTM and ANQGSEA. CDR3 length: 16 amino acids. V gave up 6 bases and J gave up 3 bases, with 22 bases separating them. The CDR3 loop reads CSVRGWIGKKTDTQYF. The CDR3 DNA sequence: TGCAGCGTCCGGGGGTGGATAGGGAAGAAAACAGATACGCAGTATTTT.

The genes are TRBV18 and TRBJ2-5; D gene uncertain. Deletions cut 3 bases from V and 1 base from J, with 12 bases between. The length of the CDR3 is 15 residues. CDR1 is KGHSH and CDR2 is LQKENI in the germline V gene. CDR3: CASSPPGLSQETQYF. Written as DNA, the CDR3 is TGTGCCAGCTCACCGCCCGGGCTCAGCCAAGAGACCCAGTACTTC.

J is TRBJ2-4 and V is TRBV14, with 9 bases aligning to TRBD1. The germline CDR1 and CDR2 sequences are SGHDN and FVKESK. The CDR3 sequence is 15 residues long. J gave up 7 bases and V 6 bases, and 10 bases lay outside the gene matches. CDR3 region: CASRRTGTGRNIQYF. The DNA for the CDR3 is TGTGCCAGCAGACGCACCGGGACAGGGCGGAACATTCAGTACTTC.

The chain is built from TRBV15 and TRBJ2-6; 7 bases fit TRBD2. The CDR3 runs 15 residues. V gave up 4 bases and J gave up 4 bases; unmatched junction bases: 4. Germline V gene lookup returns CDR1 LNHNV and CDR2 YYDKDF (reference sequence). The CDR3 spells CATSMGGVGANVLTF. The CDR3 coding sequence is TGTGCCACCAGCATGGGAGGGGTCGGGGCCAACGTCCTGACTTTC.

This chain links TRBV19 with TRBJ2-3; unclear D gene. The V end lost 3 bases, the J end lost 0 bases, and 7 bases lay between the germline ends. Germline V gene sequence: CDR1 LNHDA, CDR2 SQIVND (reference sequence). This CDR3 has 14 amino acids. This chain's CDR3 is CASSMAASTDTQYF. DNA of the CDR3: TGTGCCAGTAGTATGGCAGCTAGCACAGATACGCAGTATTTT.

This chain links TRBV5-6 with TRBJ2-4; 10 bases agree with TRBD1. There are 15 residues in the CDR3. V trimming: 0 bases; J trimming: 7 bases; junction bases outside the gene matches: 4. Germline CDR1 SGHDT, CDR2 YYEEEE. CDR3 sequence: CASSLDPGQGNIQYF. The CDR3 region has the DNA TGTGCCAGCAGCTTGGACCCGGGACAGGGGAACATTCAGTACTTC.

This chain links TRBV19 with TRBJ2-1; no reliable D call. The V gene lost 5 bases and the J gene lost 4 bases, with 12 bases spanning the gap. This CDR3 has 14 amino acids. CDR1 is LNHDA, CDR2 SQIVND, per germline (reference sequence). In nucleotides, the CDR3 is TGTGCCAGTAGTCCGGACGGGCAGTACAATGAGCAGTTCTTC. Its translation: CASSPDGQYNEQFF.

This clone was seen a handful of times. In nucleotides, the CDR3 is TGTGCCAGCAGTGAATTTCAGCCCCAGCATTTT. Protein sequence: CASSEFQPQHF. This chain connects TRBV6-1 to TRBJ1-5; no reliable D call. This CDR3 is built from 11 residues. The germline gives CDR1 MNHNS, CDR2 SASEGT. Deletions cut 2 bases from V and 6 bases from J, with 2 bases between.

The chain links TRBV20-1 to TRBJ2-4, with D hard to call. The CDR3 length is 14 residues. Trimming took 3 bases from V and 0 from J, leaving 9 bases between them. Germline V gene data show CDR1 as DFQATT and CDR2 as SNEGSKA (reference sequence). In nucleotides, the CDR3 is TGCAGTGCTAGTGCAGAGGCAGCCAAAAACATTCAGTACTTC. Translated, it gives CSASAEAAKNIQYF.

On this clone: Other DNA variants within this sample encode the same CDR3. The chain joins TRBV9 to TRBJ2-7; TRBD2 is a possible D gene (5 bases). The CDR3 totals 14 residues. The germline gives CDR1 SGDLS, CDR2 YYNGEE. Trimming pared 0 bases from V and 1 base from J, leaving 8 bases between. CDR3 protein: CASSVGPGSYEQYF. The CDR3 DNA is TGTGCCAGCAGCGTAGGCCCGGGGTCCTACGAGCAGTACTTC.

This chain links TRBV19 with TRBJ2-7; D may be TRBD2 (5 bases). Germline V gives CDR1 LNHDA, CDR2 SQIVND (reference sequence). This CDR3 contains 13 residues. V lost 1 base and J 6 bases, leaving 10 bases between the germline ends. As DNA, the CDR3 is TGTGCCAGTAGTATAGGGGCAGGAGGCGAGCAGTACTTC. As protein: CASSIGAGGEQYF. The complete variable domain, with remaining parts taken from reference TRBV19 and TRBJ2-7, reads DGGITQSPKYLFRKEGQNVTLSCEQNLNHDAMYWYRQDPGQGLRLIYYSQIVNDFQKGDIAEGYSVSREKKESFPLTVTSAQKNPTAFYLCASSIGAGGEQYFGPGTRLTVT.

V is TRBV6-4 and J is TRBJ1-1; no clear D gene. Per germline, CDR1 MRHNA and CDR2 SNTAGT. This CDR3 region has 13 residues. V was cut by 5 bases and J by 0 bases, with 7 bases left in between. The CDR3, as DNA: TGTGCCAGCAGTAAACAGTTGAACACTGAAGCTTTCTTT. Its protein product is CASSKQLNTEAFF.

This chain uses TRBV30 with TRBJ1-4, with a tentative D call TRBD1 (5 bases). The CDR3 extends over 15 amino acids. V was trimmed by 5 bases and J by 2 bases, leaving 15 bases between them. From germline, CDR1 is GTSNPN and CDR2 SVGIG (reference sequence). CDR3 region: CAWGGGKVTNEKLFF. The CDR3, as DNA: TGTGCCTGGGGTGGGGGGAAAGTGACTAATGAAAAACTGTTTTTT.

This clone was seen a few times. The chain employs TRBV20-1 and TRBJ2-7, with D perhaps TRBD2 (6 bases). Germline loops: CDR1 DFQATT, CDR2 SNEGSKA (reference sequence). The CDR3 loop spans 14 amino acids. Trimming shortened V by 3 bases and J by 5 bases, and 17 bases separated the two germline ends. CDR3 protein: CSASRGPEGHEQYF. DNA of the CDR3: TGCAGTGCTAGTCGGGGACCGGAGGGCCACGAGCAGTACTTC.

In its sample, this clone was seen a few times. The V and J genes are TRBV18 and TRBJ1-6; D is unclear. Deletions cut 1 base from V and 6 bases from J, with 10 bases between. Germline loops: CDR1 KGHSH, CDR2 LQKENI. This CDR3 is 15 amino acids long. The DNA of the CDR3 is TGTGCCAGCTCACCACAGGGTACGGGTAATTCACCCCTCCACTTT. It encodes CASSPQGTGNSPLHF.

Written as DNA, the CDR3 is TGCGCCAGCAGCCCATCCGGGACCCAAGAGACCCAGTACTTC. This encodes CASSPSGTQETQYF. The chain is built from TRBV5-1 and TRBJ2-5; the D call may be TRBD1 or TRBD2 (5 bases each). Germline CDR1 is SGHRS and CDR2 is YFSETQ. The CDR3 consists of 14 residues. V was trimmed by 4 bases and J by 1 base, leaving 11 bases between them.

The chain combines TRBV18 with TRBJ2-7; tentative D call: TRBD2 (5 bases). The CDR3 contains 12 residues. Germline V CDR1 and CDR2: KGHSH, LQKENI. The ends were cut back, 2 bases at V and 6 bases at J, with 8 bases in the middle. Here the CDR3 reads CASSPTAGEQYF. DNA of the CDR3: TGTGCCAGCTCACCAACGGCGGGCGAGCAGTACTTC.

This chain uses TRBV6-5 with TRBJ1-2; D ambiguous. This CDR3 has 12 residues. The germline gives CDR1 MNHEY, CDR2 SVGAGI. With 8 bases removed from V and 8 bases from J, the gap between germline ends came to 15 bases. The CDR3 reads CASPRHTGGYTF. The CDR3 DNA follows: TGTGCCAGCCCAAGGCACACCGGAGGCTACACCTTC.